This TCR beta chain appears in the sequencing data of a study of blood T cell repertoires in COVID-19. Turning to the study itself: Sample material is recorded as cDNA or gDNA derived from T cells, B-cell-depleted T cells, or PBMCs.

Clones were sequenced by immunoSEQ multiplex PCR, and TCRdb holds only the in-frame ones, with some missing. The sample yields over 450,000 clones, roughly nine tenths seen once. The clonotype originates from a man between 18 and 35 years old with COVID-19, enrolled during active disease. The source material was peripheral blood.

CDR3 residues: CASSLLAGGPIEETEAFF. CDR3 coding DNA: TGTGCCAGCAGTTTATTGGCAGGGGGCCCCATCGAGGAAACTGAAGCTTTCTTT. V and J are TRBV27 and TRBJ1-1; 8 bases fit TRBD1. Germline CDR1 MNHEY, CDR2 SMNVEV (reference sequence). V shed 1 base, J shed 5 bases, and the junction held 15 bases outside the gene matches. This CDR3 has 18 amino acids.